Below, 15 T cell receptor beta chains from the same sample are listed, as sequenced in a study of CD8 T cells in ankylosing spondylitis. Study-wide findings and caveats: Apparently characteristic of ankylosing spondylitis blood was a TCR beta motif (about 8 highly homologous variants).

TCRdb redid the calling of the 5' RACE reads with MiXCR, one entry per CDR3 protein. The repertoire holds roughly 700,000 distinct CDR3 sequences, around 20% seen once, with about a fifth in the top ten. Which antigens these TCRs recognize remains unknown. The sequencing sample was made of blood, either unsorted or a sorted T cell fraction (not recorded which). The receptors derive from a male donor with ankylosing spondylitis.

There are a few counts of this clonotype. V and J are TRBV20-1 and TRBJ2-1, with TRBD2 matching over 9 bases. V trimming: 7 bases; J trimming: 5 bases; junction bases outside the gene matches: 6. The CDR3 is made up of 13 amino acids. The germline V gene has CDR1 DFQATT and CDR2 SNEGSKA (reference sequence). The CDR3 sequence is CSGWTSDHNEQFF. The CDR3 DNA reads as TGCAGTGGATGGACTAGCGACCACAATGAGCAGTTCTTC.

This clonotype showed up many times. The chain has TRBV29-1 and TRBJ2-3; 8 bases fit TRBD1. Per the germline V gene, CDR1 is SQVTM and CDR2 is ANQGSEA. V was clipped by 4 bases and J by 2 bases; unmatched bases: 8. The CDR3 consists of 15 residues. The CDR3 DNA reads TGCAGCGTTGGATTTGGACAGGGTACCACAGATACGCAGTATTTT. Amino acid sequence: CSVGFGQGTTDTQYF.

The chain has TRBV4-3 and TRBJ1-2; 9 bases align to TRBD1. Trimming removed 0 bases from V and 8 bases from J; junction bases left unmatched: 7. There are 15 residues in the CDR3. Germline assignment: CDR1 LGHNA and CDR2 YSLEER. The CDR3 spells CASSQDKRTGDGYTF. For the CDR3, the DNA is TGCGCCAGCAGCCAAGATAAGAGGACAGGGGACGGCTACACCTTC.

This clonotype was observed a handful of times. This chain uses TRBV5-6 with TRBJ1-6, with 8 positions matching TRBD1. V gave up 5 bases and J gave up 7 bases; unmatched junction bases: 8. CDR1 is SGHDT, CDR2 YYEEEE, per germline. The length of the CDR3 is 15 residues. The CDR3 protein is CASSWGDRTNSPLHF. The CDR3 region has the DNA TGTGCCAGCAGTTGGGGGGACAGGACCAATTCACCCCTCCACTTT.

The genes are TRBV12-3 or TRBV12-4 and TRBJ2-1; TRBD1 aligns across 7 bases. The CDR3 has 14 residues. V gave up 6 bases and J gave up 10 bases; unmatched junction bases: 12. This CDR3 is CASRSGTVGWEQFF. The CDR3 DNA sequence: TGTGCCAGCAGGTCCGGGACAGTCGGCTGGGAGCAGTTCTTC.

The V gene is TRBV5-5, the J gene TRBJ1-1; D may be TRBD1 (5 bases). Germline CDR1 and CDR2: SGHKS and YYEKEE (reference sequence). CDR3 length equals 14 residues. V was trimmed by 2 bases and J by 0 bases, leaving 8 bases between them. In DNA form, the CDR3 reads TGTGCCAGCAGCTTCGGACACTTGAACACTGAAGCTTTCTTT. Amino acids: CASSFGHLNTEAFF. The full variable domain, its missing parts supplied by reference TRBV5-5 and TRBJ1-1, is DAGVTQSPTHLIKTRGQQVTLRCSPISGHKSVSWYQQVLGQGPQFIFQYYEKEERGRGNFPDRFSARQFPNYSSELNVNALLLGDSALYLCASSFGHLNTEAFFGQGTRLTVV.

This clonotype was counted ten times or more. CDR3 bases: TGTGCCAGCAGTTTAGTTCAGGGGATGGGCAATGAGCAGTTCTTC. This codes for CASSLVQGMGNEQFF. The chain has TRBV12-3 or TRBV12-4 and TRBJ2-1; D possibly corresponds to TRBD1 (6 bases). This CDR3 is built from 15 residues. Trimming took 1 base from V and 6 from J, leaving 13 bases between them.

This clonotype was seen a few times. The CDR3 nucleotides are TGTGCCAGCAGCTTACGACAGGACGGTTCACCCCTCCACTTT. Residues: CASSLRQDGSPLHF. J is TRBJ1-6 and V is TRBV7-9, with a possible D match to TRBD1 (6 bases). The V and J ends lost 2 bases and 9 bases respectively, with 11 bases between them. CDR1 is SEHNR, CDR2 FQNEAQ, per germline (reference sequence). This CDR3 spans 14 amino acids.

The rearrangement joins TRBV7-2 to TRBJ1-4; D is uncertain. The CDR3 is made up of 16 amino acids. Trimming left V 1 base short and J 0 bases short, with 9 bases between. Germline V CDR1 and CDR2: SGHTA, FQGNSA. In DNA, the CDR3 is TGTGCCAGCAGCTTAGGCGGGGTGTCAACTAATGAAAAACTGTTTTTT. Amino acids: CASSLGGVSTNEKLFF.

This clonotype has a handful of counts. The chain uses TRBV5-1 and TRBJ1-2; D remains unclear. With 0 bases removed from V and 4 bases from J, the gap between germline ends came to 13 bases. Germline CDR1 reads SGHRS; CDR2 reads YFSETQ. This CDR3 is 15 amino acids long. CDR3 region: CASSLGFSMFYGYTF. The CDR3 DNA follows: TGCGCCAGCAGCTTGGGATTCAGTATGTTCTATGGCTACACCTTC.

The chain has TRBV14 and TRBJ2-7, with TRBD1 matching 10 bases. V lost 4 bases, J lost 6 bases, and 3 bases stayed unmatched. The CDR3 extends over 13 amino acids. CDR1 and CDR2 from the germline V gene are SGHDN and FVKESK. The CDR3 region is CASSLTGGREQYF. In DNA, the CDR3 is TGTGCCAGCAGCCTGACAGGGGGCCGCGAGCAGTACTTC.

The table lists this clonotype with a few counts. The chain couples TRBV7-3 to TRBJ2-1; 9 bases align to TRBD2. The CDR3 has 18 amino acids. V gave up 1 base and J gave up 5 bases; unmatched junction bases: 12. Per germline, CDR1 SGHTA and CDR2 FQGTGA. The CDR3 DNA reads TGTGCCAGCAGCTTAATAGGGACTAGCTCACCAGGCGACAATGAGCAGTTCTTC. It codes for CASSLIGTSSPGDNEQFF.

The V gene is TRBV7-2, the J gene TRBJ2-7; 8 bases are shared with TRBD2. The CDR3 totals 14 residues. CDR1 and CDR2 (germline): SGHTA, FQGNSA. Trimming cost V 3 bases and J 3 bases; bases outside gene matches: 4. CDR3 bases: TGTGCCAGCAGCTTTACTAGCGGAGACTACGAGCAGTACTTC. Its protein is CASSFTSGDYEQYF.

This clonotype was recorded a few times. The chain employs TRBV14 and TRBJ2-3; maybe TRBD1 (6 bases). Trimming left V 5 bases short and J 3 bases short, with 24 bases between. Germline V CDR1 and CDR2: SGHDN, FVKESK. The CDR3 has 18 residues. The CDR3: CASSREGDIPLRTDTQYF. CDR3 DNA sequence: TGTGCCAGCAGCAGAGAAGGGGACATTCCGCTGAGGACAGATACGCAGTATTTT.

This chain connects TRBV5-1 to TRBJ2-7; 8 bases are shared with TRBD1. This CDR3 is built from 16 residues. Trimming cost V 4 bases and J 1 base; bases outside gene matches: 10. Germline V gene lookup returns CDR1 SGHRS and CDR2 YFSETQ. The CDR3 DNA follows: TGCGCCAGCAGCCCAGACAGGGGACGACCTTCCTACGAGCAGTACTTC. Protein: CASSPDRGRPSYEQYF.